The next 17 T cell receptor beta chains were all read from a single sample in a study of shared clonotypes between healthy human individuals. Sequencing used immunoSEQ multiplex PCR; TCRdb keeps in-frame clones, though not all of them. Of about 2 million clones listed, over 85% were seen once; the top ten hold under 1.5%. Naive CD8 populations comprised CD45RO-negative cells positively selected for CCR7, excluding terminally differentiated effector memory CD45RA+ cells. The sample consisted of naive CD8+ T cells sorted from blood. The receptor source for this set is a man between 18 and 29 years old in good health.

The V gene is TRBV5-6, the J gene TRBJ2-3, with TRBD2 identical over 11 bases. The germline V gene has CDR1 SGHDT and CDR2 YYEEEE. The CDR3 contains 16 residues. The ends lost 4 bases at V and 2 bases at J; junction bases unmatched: 6. CDR3 amino acids: CASSPELAGVTDTQYF. The CDR3 coding sequence is TGTGCCAGCAGCCCCGAACTAGCGGGGGTCACAGATACGCAGTATTTT.

The J gene is TRBJ2-1, the V gene TRBV7-9; 13 positions match TRBD2. The germline V gene encodes CDR1 SEHNR and CDR2 FQNEAQ (reference sequence). The ends lost 3 bases at V and 5 bases at J; junction bases unmatched: 4. This CDR3 has 16 amino acids. CDR3 coding DNA: TGTGCCAGCAGCTTGACTAGCGGGAGGTACCACAATGAGCAGTTCTTC. It specifies CASSLTSGRYHNEQFF. Combining the CDR3 with reference TRBV7-9 and TRBJ2-1 gives the whole variable domain DTGVSQNPRHKITKRGQNVTFRCDPISEHNRLYWYRQTLGQGPEFLTYFQNEAQLEKSRLLSDRFSAERPKGSFSTLEIQRTEQGDSAMYLCASSLTSGRYHNEQFFGPGTRLTVL.

This chain joins TRBV27 and TRBJ2-7, with D perhaps TRBD1 (5 bases). The CDR3 sequence is 14 residues long. Trimming took 4 bases from V and 3 from J, leaving 13 bases between them. Germline lookup yields CDR1 MNHEY and CDR2 SMNVEV (reference sequence). CDR3 amino acids: CASSSKGVGYEQYF. As DNA, the CDR3 is TGTGCCAGCAGTTCCAAAGGGGTAGGCTACGAGCAGTACTTC.

The V gene is TRBV29-1, the J gene TRBJ2-7; TRBD1 is a possible D gene (6 bases). The germline V gene has CDR1 SQVTM and CDR2 ANQGSEA. Trimming left V 4 bases short and J 3 bases short, with 13 bases between. The length of the CDR3 is 13 residues. The CDR3, as DNA: TGCAGCGTTGGGACAGATGTGGGCTACGAGCAGTACTTC. Translation: CSVGTDVGYEQYF.

This clone was observed a few times. This may be a read error, as it is one base from a much larger clone. The sample contains more than one DNA sequence encoding this CDR3. The CDR3 DNA follows: TGTGCCAGCAGCTTGGGGGACGAGCAGTACTTC. Translated, it gives CASSLGDEQYF. This sequence joins TRBV11-2 and TRBJ2-7; D might be TRBD1 or TRBD2, each matching 5 bases. Between the trimmed V and J ends, which lost 3 bases and 5 bases, there was a span of 5 bases. This CDR3 comprises 11 residues. Germline lookup yields CDR1 SGHAT and CDR2 FQNNGV.

V is TRBV27 and J is TRBJ1-2; tentatively, D is TRBD1 (5 bases). The V gene lost 6 bases and the J gene lost 1 base, with 21 bases spanning the gap. Germline CDR1 MNHEY, CDR2 SMNVEV (reference sequence). This CDR3 contains 17 residues. DNA of the CDR3: TGTGCCAGCAGCCCCGGACCCGGAGAGGGGATTAACTATGGCTACACCTTC. Translation gives CASSPGPGEGINYGYTF.

The V gene is TRBV10-3, the J gene TRBJ1-5; the match to TRBD1 covers 11 bases. CDR1 and CDR2 (germline): ENHRY, SYGVKD. V was pared by 3 bases and J by 4 bases, with 8 bases of the junction left unmatched. The length of the CDR3 is 17 residues. CDR3 sequence: CAISDHPGQGANQPQHF. As DNA, the CDR3 is TGTGCCATCAGTGACCACCCTGGACAGGGGGCGAATCAGCCCCAGCATTTT.

The rearrangement joins TRBV4-1 to TRBJ2-3; D not certain. V dropped 4 bases and J dropped 2 bases, with 10 bases sitting between them. The CDR3 is 14 amino acids. Germline-derived CDR1 and CDR2 are MGHRA and YSYEKL. DNA of the CDR3: TGCGCCAGCAGCCTTAGTGGGGTCACAGATACGCAGTATTTT. Translated: CASSLSGVTDTQYF.

Turning to this clone: At the DNA level, this CDR3 is encoded by other sequences in the same sample as well. The chain uses TRBV27 and TRBJ1-1, with no clear D. Germline V gene data show CDR1 as MNHEY and CDR2 as SMNVEV (reference sequence). The V gene lost 3 bases and the J gene lost 1 base, with 6 bases spanning the gap. The CDR3 spans 13 residues. The CDR3 region is CASSLAGNTEAFF. CDR3 sequence (DNA): TGTGCCAGCAGTTTGGCAGGGAACACTGAAGCTTTCTTT.

The genes are TRBV5-4 and TRBJ2-3, with 7 bases fitting TRBD2. J gave up 4 bases and V 0 bases, and 2 bases lay outside the gene matches. This CDR3 has 14 residues. Germline lookup yields CDR1 SGHNT and CDR2 YYREEE (reference sequence). DNA of the CDR3: TGTGCCAGCAGCTTGGCCGCGGGGGCAGATACGCAGTATTTT. As protein: CASSLAAGADTQYF.

For this clone: Other nucleotide sequences in the sample specify the same CDR3. V usage is TRBV27 and J usage is TRBJ1-2; possibly TRBD1 for D (5 bases). The V and J ends lost 3 bases and 1 base respectively, with 6 bases between them. There are 13 residues in the CDR3. CDR1 is MNHEY, CDR2 SMNVEV, per germline (reference sequence). The CDR3 nucleotides are TGTGCCAGCAGTTTGAGGGGTAACTATGGCTACACCTTC. Amino acids: CASSLRGNYGYTF.

CDR3 loop: CASSLYYWGENTDTQYF. The CDR3 DNA reads TGTGCCAGCAGCTTGTATTACTGGGGAGAAAACACAGATACGCAGTATTTT. The chain is built from TRBV5-4 and TRBJ2-3; maybe TRBD2 (5 bases). The CDR3 covers 17 residues. Germline CDR1 SGHNT, CDR2 YYREEE (reference sequence). The V gene lost 1 base and the J gene lost 2 bases, with 17 bases spanning the gap.

The chain carries TRBV30 and TRBJ2-5, with 11 bases that match TRBD2. Germline assignment: CDR1 GTSNPN and CDR2 SVGIG (reference sequence). V was pared by 1 base and J by 4 bases, with 2 bases of the junction left unmatched. The CDR3 runs 14 residues. The CDR3 coding sequence is TGTGCCTGGAGTGCGGGGACTAGCGGAGAGACCCAGTACTTC. It translates to CAWSAGTSGETQYF.

The chain uses TRBV28 and TRBJ1-2; no clear D. V was cut by 3 bases and J by 5 bases, with 13 bases left in between. The CDR3 consists of 14 residues. Germline lookup yields CDR1 MDHEN and CDR2 SYDVKM. The DNA for the CDR3 is TGTGCCAGCAGTTTGGCGAATCTGGGGTATGGCTACACCTTC. This translates into CASSLANLGYGYTF.

This chain joins TRBV28 and TRBJ2-3, with 8 bases matching TRBD2. The CDR3 is 20 residues long. Trimming removed 3 bases from V and 0 bases from J; junction bases left unmatched: 17. Germline V gene data show CDR1 as MDHEN and CDR2 as SYDVKM. This CDR3 reads CASSFHGSSGGLDSTDTQYF. CDR3 DNA: TGTGCCAGCAGTTTCCACGGTTCAAGCGGGGGCCTAGATAGCACAGATACGCAGTATTTT.

The CDR3 coding sequence is TGTGCCAGCAGTGAAGCTGAGGACTTAACTAATGAAAAACTGTTTTTT. Residues: CASSEAEDLTNEKLFF. This rearrangement joins TRBV2 to TRBJ1-4; D call uncertain. V gave up 0 bases and J gave up 1 base, with 9 bases separating them. Germline V gene lookup returns CDR1 SNHLY and CDR2 FYNNEI. The CDR3 extends over 16 amino acids.

The chain couples TRBV4-3 to TRBJ2-7; 8 bases line up with TRBD2. The trim removed 2 bases at V and 7 bases at J, leaving 7 bases unmatched. The CDR3 contains 14 residues. Per the germline V gene, CDR1 is LGHNA and CDR2 is YSLEER. The chain's CDR3 is CASSQREGLGEQYF. The CDR3 DNA follows: TGCGCCAGCAGCCAACGGGAGGGCCTGGGTGAGCAGTACTTC.